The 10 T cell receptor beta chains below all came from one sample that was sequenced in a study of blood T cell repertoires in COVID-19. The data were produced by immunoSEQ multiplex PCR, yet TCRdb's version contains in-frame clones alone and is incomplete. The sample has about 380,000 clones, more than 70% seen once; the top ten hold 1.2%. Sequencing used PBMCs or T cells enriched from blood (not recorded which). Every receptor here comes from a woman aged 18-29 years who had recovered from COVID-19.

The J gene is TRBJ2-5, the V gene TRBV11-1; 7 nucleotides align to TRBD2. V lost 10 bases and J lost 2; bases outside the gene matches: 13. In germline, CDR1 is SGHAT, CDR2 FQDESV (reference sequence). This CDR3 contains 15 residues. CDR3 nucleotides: TGTGCCACCGGGAGGAGCGGGGAGGATCAAGAGACCCAGTACTTC. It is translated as CATGRSGEDQETQYF.

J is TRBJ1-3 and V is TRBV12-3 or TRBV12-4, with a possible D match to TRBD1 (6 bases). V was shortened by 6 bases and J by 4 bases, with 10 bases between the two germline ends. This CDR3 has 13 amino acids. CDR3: CASSGTYGNTIYF. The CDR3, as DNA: TGTGCCAGCAGCGGGACATACGGAAACACCATATATTTT.

The CDR3 reads CASRGGAQPQHF. The CDR3 DNA reads TGTGCCAGCCGGGGGGGCGCCCAGCCCCAGCATTTT. The J gene is TRBJ1-5, the V gene TRBV28; D may be TRBD1 (6 bases). The CDR3 runs to 12 residues. Germline-derived CDR1 and CDR2 are MDHEN and SYDVKM. V was pared by 8 bases and J by 7 bases, with 12 bases between.

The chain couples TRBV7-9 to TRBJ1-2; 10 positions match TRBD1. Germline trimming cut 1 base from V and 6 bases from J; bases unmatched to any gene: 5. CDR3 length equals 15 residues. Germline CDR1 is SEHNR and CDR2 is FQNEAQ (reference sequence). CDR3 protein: CASSLGQGAGHGYTF. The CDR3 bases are TGTGCCAGCAGCTTAGGACAGGGGGCAGGCCATGGCTACACCTTC.

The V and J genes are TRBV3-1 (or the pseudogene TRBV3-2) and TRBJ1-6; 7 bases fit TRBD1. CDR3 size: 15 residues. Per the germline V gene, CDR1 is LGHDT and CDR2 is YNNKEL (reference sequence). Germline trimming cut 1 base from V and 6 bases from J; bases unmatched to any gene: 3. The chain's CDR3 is CASSQVNRGNSPLHF. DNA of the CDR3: TGTGCCAGCAGCCAAGTTAACAGGGGTAATTCACCCCTCCACTTT.

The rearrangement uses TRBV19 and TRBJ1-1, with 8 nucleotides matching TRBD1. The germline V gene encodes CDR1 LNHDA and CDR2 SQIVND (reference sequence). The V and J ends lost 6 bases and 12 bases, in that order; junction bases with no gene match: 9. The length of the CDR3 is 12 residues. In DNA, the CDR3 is TGTGCCAGTAGCCTACAGGGGGGTATTCCTTTCTTT. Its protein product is CASSLQGGIPFF.

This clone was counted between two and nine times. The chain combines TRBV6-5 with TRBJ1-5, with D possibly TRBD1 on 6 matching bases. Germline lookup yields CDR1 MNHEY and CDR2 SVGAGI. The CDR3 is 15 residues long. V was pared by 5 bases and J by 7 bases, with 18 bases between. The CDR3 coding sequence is TGTGCCAGCAGTCGGACAGCCTACTTGGGCCAGCCCCAGCATTTT. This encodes CASSRTAYLGQPQHF.

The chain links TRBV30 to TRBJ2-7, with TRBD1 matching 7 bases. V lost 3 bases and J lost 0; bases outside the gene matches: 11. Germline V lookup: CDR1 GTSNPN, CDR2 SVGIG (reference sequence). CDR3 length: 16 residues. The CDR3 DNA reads TGTGCCTGGAGCCCCGTATGGGCAGGGGGCTCCTACGAGCAGTACTTC. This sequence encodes CAWSPVWAGGSYEQYF.

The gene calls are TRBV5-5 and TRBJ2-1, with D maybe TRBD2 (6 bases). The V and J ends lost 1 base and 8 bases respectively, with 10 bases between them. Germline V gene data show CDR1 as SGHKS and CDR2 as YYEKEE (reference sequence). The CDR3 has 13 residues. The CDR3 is CASSLYGGDEQFF. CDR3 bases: TGTGCCAGCAGCTTGTACGGAGGGGATGAGCAGTTCTTC. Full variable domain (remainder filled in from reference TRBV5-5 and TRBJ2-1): DAGVTQSPTHLIKTRGQQVTLRCSPISGHKSVSWYQQVLGQGPQFIFQYYEKEERGRGNFPDRFSARQFPNYSSELNVNALLLGDSALYLCASSLYGGDEQFFGPGTRLTVL.

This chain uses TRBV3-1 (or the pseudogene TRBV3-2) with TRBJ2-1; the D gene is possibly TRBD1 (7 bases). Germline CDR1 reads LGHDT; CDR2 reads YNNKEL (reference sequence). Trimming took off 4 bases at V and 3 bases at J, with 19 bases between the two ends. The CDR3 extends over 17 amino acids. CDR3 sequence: CASSPIQGEDNYNEQFF. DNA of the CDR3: TGTGCCAGCAGCCCCATTCAGGGGGAGGACAACTACAATGAGCAGTTCTTC.